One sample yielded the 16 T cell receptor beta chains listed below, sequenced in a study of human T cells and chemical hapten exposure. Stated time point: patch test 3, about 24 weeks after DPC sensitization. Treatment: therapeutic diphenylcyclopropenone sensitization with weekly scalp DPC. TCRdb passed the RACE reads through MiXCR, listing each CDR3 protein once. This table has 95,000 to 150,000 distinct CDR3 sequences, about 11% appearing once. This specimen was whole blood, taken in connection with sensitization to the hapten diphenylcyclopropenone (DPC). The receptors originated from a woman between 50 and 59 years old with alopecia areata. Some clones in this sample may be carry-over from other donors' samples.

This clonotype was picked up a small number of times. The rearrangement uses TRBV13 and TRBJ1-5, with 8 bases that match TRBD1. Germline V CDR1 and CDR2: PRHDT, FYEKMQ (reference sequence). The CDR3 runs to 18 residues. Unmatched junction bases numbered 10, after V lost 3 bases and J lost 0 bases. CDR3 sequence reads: CASSFTGGADYSNQPQHF. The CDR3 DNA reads TGTGCCAGCAGCTTTACAGGGGGGGCCGATTATAGCAATCAGCCCCAGCATTTT. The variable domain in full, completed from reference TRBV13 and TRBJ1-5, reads AAGVIQSPRHLIKEKRETATLKCYPIPRHDTVYWYQQGPGQDPQFLISFYEKMQSDKGSIPDRFSAQQFSDYHSELNMSSLELGDSALYFCASSFTGGADYSNQPQHFGDGTRLSIL.

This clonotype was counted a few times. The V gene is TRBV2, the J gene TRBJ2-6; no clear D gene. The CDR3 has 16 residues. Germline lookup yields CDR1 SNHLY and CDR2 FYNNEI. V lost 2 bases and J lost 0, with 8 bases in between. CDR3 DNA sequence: TGTGCCAGCAGTGAAAAAGGATCCTCTGGGGCCAACGTCCTGACTTTC. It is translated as CASSEKGSSGANVLTF.

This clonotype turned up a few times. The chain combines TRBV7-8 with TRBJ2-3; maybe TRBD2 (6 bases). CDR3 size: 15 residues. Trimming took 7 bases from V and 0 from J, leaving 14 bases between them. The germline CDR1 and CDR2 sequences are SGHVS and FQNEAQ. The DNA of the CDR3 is TGTGCCAGCACCCCGGGGGTTGGGAGCACAGATACGCAGTATTTT. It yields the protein CASTPGVGSTDTQYF.

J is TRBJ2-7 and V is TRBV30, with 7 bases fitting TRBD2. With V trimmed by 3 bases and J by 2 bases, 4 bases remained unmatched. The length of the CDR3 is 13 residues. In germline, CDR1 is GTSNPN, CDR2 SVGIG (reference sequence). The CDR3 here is CAWRRERTYEQYF. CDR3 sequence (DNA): TGTGCCTGGAGGCGGGAGAGGACCTACGAGCAGTACTTC.

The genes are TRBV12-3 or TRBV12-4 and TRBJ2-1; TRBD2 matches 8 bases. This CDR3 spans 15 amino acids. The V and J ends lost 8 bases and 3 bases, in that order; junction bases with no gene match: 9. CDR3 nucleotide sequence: TGTGCCAGCCGGACTGGGAGCGGGGGCTACAATGAGCAGTTCTTC. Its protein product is CASRTGSGGYNEQFF.

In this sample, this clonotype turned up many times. CDR3: CSAITSGGDFPETQYF. The CDR3 bases are TGCAGTGCTATCACTAGCGGGGGGGACTTTCCCGAGACCCAGTACTTC. The chain has TRBV20-1 and TRBJ2-5; 13 positions agree with TRBD2. Unmatched junction bases numbered 10, after V lost 4 bases and J lost 5 bases. Germline CDR1 and CDR2: DFQATT and SNEGSKA (reference sequence). The CDR3 loop spans 16 amino acids.

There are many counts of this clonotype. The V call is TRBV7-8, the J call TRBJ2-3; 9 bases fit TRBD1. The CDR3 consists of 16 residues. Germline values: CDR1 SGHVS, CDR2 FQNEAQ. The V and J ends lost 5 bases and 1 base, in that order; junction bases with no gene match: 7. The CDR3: CASSLRTGARTDTQYF. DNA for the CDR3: TGTGCCAGCAGCCTAAGGACAGGGGCTCGCACAGATACGCAGTATTTT. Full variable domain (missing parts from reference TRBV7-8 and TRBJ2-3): GAGVSQSPRYKVAKRGQDVALRCDPISGHVSLFWYQQALGQGPEFLTYFQNEAQLDKSGLPSDRFFAERPEGSVSTLKIQRTQQEDSAVYLCASSLRTGARTDTQYFGPGTRLTVL.

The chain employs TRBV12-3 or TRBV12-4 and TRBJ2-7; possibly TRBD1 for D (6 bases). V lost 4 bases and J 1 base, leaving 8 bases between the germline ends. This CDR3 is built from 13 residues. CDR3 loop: CASSYTGSYEQYF. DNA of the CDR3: TGTGCCAGCAGTTATACAGGGTCCTACGAGCAGTACTTC.

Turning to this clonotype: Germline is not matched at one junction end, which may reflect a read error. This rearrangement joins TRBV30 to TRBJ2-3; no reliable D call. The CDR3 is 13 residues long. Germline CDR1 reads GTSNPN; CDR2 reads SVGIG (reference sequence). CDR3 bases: TGTGCCTGGAGTGTGCGCAGCACAGAAACGCAGTATTTT. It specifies CAWSVRSTETQYF. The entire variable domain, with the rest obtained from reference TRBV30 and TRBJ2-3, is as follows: SQTIHQWPATLVQPVGSPLSLECTVEGTSNPNLYWYRQAAGRGLQLLFYSVGIGQISSEVPQNLSASRPQDRQFILSSKKLLLSDSGFYLCAWSVRSTETQYFGPGTRLTVL.

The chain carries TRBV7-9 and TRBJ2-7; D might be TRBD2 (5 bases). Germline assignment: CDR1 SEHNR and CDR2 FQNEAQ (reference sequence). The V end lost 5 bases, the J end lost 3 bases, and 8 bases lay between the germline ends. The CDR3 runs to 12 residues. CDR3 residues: CASSHGNYEQYF. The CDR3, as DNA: TGTGCCAGCAGCCACGGGAACTACGAGCAGTACTTC. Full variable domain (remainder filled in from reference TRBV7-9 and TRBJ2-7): DTGVSQNPRHKITKRGQNVTFRCDPISEHNRLYWYRQTLGQGPEFLTYFQNEAQLEKSRLLSDRFSAERPKGSFSTLEIQRTEQGDSAMYLCASSHGNYEQYFGPGTRLTVT.

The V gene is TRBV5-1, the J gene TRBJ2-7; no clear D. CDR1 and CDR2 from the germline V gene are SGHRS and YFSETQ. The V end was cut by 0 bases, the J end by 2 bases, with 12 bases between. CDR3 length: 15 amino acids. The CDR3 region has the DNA TGCGCCAGCAGCTTGGACCCCATAGAAGCCTACGAGCAGTACTTC. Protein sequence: CASSLDPIEAYEQYF.

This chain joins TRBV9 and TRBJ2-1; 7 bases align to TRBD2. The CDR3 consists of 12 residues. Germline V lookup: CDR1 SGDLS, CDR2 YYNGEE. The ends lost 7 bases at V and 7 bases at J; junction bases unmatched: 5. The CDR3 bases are TGTGCCAGCGGGGGGACTATAAATGAGCAGTTCTTC. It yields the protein CASGGTINEQFF.

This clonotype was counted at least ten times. The chain's CDR3 is CASSGGTGIQETQYF. CDR3 DNA sequence: TGTGCCAGCAGTGGTGGGACAGGGATCCAAGAGACCCAGTACTTC. The chain is built from TRBV2 and TRBJ2-5; 9 bases are shared with TRBD1. The J segment lost 1 base and the V segment lost 4 bases, leaving 4 bases of the junction unmatched. The CDR3 length is 15 residues. Germline V gene lookup returns CDR1 SNHLY and CDR2 FYNNEI.

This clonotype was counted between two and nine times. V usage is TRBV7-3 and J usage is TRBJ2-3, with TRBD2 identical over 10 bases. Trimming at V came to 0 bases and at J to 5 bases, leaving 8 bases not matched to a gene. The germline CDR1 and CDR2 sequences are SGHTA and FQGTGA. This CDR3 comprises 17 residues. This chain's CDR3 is CASSLTSLSGGGDTQYF. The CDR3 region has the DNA TGTGCCAGCAGCTTAACCTCACTCAGCGGGGGGGGAGATACGCAGTATTTT.

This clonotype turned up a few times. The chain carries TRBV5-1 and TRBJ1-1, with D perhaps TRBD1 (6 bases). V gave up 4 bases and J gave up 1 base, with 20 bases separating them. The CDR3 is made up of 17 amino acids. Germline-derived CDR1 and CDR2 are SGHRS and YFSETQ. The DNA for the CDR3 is TGCGCCAGCAGCCCCTCCTCGGGGGCCCGCCCGAACACTGAAGCTTTCTTT. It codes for CASSPSSGARPNTEAFF.

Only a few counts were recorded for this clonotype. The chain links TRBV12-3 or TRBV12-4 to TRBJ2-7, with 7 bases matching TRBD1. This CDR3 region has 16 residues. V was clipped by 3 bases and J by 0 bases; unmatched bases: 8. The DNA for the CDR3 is TGTGCCAGCAGTTTGGCCAGGGGGATAAGCTCCTACGAGCAGTACTTC. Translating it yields CASSLARGISSYEQYF.